These 18 T cell receptor beta chains share one sample of origin, sequenced in a study of shared clonotypes between healthy human individuals. Assay: immunoSEQ multiplex PCR; the TCRdb copy retains only in-frame clones and omits some. The sample holds more than 1.2 million clones, approximately 98.5% seen once. Sequenced sample: naive CD4+ T cells sorted from blood. As to subset: CD45RA+ positively selected. The receptors were sampled from a man under 40 in good health.

Here the CDR3 DNA reads TGCGCCAGCAGCCATGTAGACAGGGATTCCTACGAGCAGTACTTC. Its translation: CASSHVDRDSYEQYF. The V and J genes are TRBV4-1 and TRBJ2-7; 7 nucleotides line up with TRBD1. Germline loops: CDR1 MGHRA, CDR2 YSYEKL. With V trimmed by 3 bases and J by 1 base, 6 bases remained unmatched. There are 15 residues in the CDR3.

The rearrangement joins TRBV6-1 to TRBJ2-7; D gene ambiguous. CDR3 length: 16 residues. Trimming removed 0 bases at V and 3 bases at J, with 15 bases between. The V gene's germline CDR1 is MNHNS and CDR2 SASEGT. The CDR3: CASSEARRATGYEQYF. In DNA form, the CDR3 reads TGTGCCAGCAGTGAAGCGCGAAGGGCTACTGGCTACGAGCAGTACTTC.

The V call is TRBV15, the J call TRBJ2-1, with D possibly matching TRBD2 (5 bases). The CDR3 covers 15 residues. Trimming pared 0 bases from V and 2 bases from J, leaving 8 bases between. Per the germline V gene, CDR1 is LNHNV and CDR2 is YYDKDF (reference sequence). CDR3 DNA sequence: TGTGCCACCAGCAGAGATCCAGCGGCCTACAATGAGCAGTTCTTC. This codes for CATSRDPAAYNEQFF. The variable domain in full, with the rest retrieved from reference TRBV15 and TRBJ2-1, is DAMVIQNPRYQVTQFGKPVTLSCSQTLNHNVMYWYQQKSSQAPKLLFHYYDKDFNNEADTPDNFQSRRPNTSFCFLDIRSPGLGDTAMYLCATSRDPAAYNEQFFGPGTRLTVL.

The chain combines TRBV28 with TRBJ2-1, with a possible D match to TRBD1 (6 bases). Trimming removed 6 bases from V and 5 bases from J, with 11 bases in between. The germline V gene encodes CDR1 MDHEN and CDR2 SYDVKM. The CDR3 loop spans 13 amino acids. CDR3 in amino acids: CASRRDRHNEQFF. In DNA form, the CDR3 reads TGTGCCAGCAGACGAGACAGGCACAATGAGCAGTTCTTC.

Only one count was recorded for this clone. The chain recombines TRBV5-1 with TRBJ2-3; D possibly uses TRBD1 or TRBD2 (5 bases each). The ends were cut back, 7 bases at V and 3 bases at J, with 12 bases in the middle. Germline assignment: CDR1 SGHRS and CDR2 YFSETQ. CDR3 length: 13 residues. CDR3 sequence reads: CASGTGNTDTQYF. The CDR3 coding sequence is TGCGCCAGCGGGACGGGCAATACAGATACGCAGTATTTT.

CDR3 nucleotides: TGTGCCAGCAGCTCTAGGGGGGCGGAGAACACTGAAGCTTTCTTT. Amino acids: CASSSRGAENTEAFF. The chain uses TRBV7-8 and TRBJ1-1, with D possibly being TRBD1 (6 bases). The length of the CDR3 is 15 residues. Germline-derived CDR1 and CDR2 are SGHVS and FQNEAQ. V gave up 4 bases and J gave up 1 base, with 13 bases separating them.

V and J are TRBV4-2 and TRBJ2-5; TRBD1 might be the D (6 bases). The CDR3 contains 15 residues. Germline loops: CDR1 LGHNA, CDR2 YNFKEQ. Trimming removed 2 bases from V and 6 bases from J, with 16 bases in between. The DNA of the CDR3 is TGTGCCAGCAGCCAAACAGGGATAGGAGCGAAGACCCAGTACTTC. It translates to CASSQTGIGAKTQYF.

The chain employs TRBV19 and TRBJ1-2; D ambiguous. Germline V gene lookup returns CDR1 LNHDA and CDR2 SQIVND (reference sequence). The ends were cut back, 9 bases at V and 5 bases at J, with 13 bases in the middle. The CDR3 extends over 12 amino acids. The CDR3 loop is CASNGVRYGYTF. CDR3 coding DNA: TGTGCCAGCAACGGGGTGAGATATGGCTACACCTTC.

CDR3 sequence reads: CASSLDFSYEQYF. The CDR3 DNA reads as TGTGCCAGCAGTTTGGACTTCTCCTACGAGCAGTACTTC. The V gene is TRBV28, the J gene TRBJ2-7; D possibly corresponds to TRBD2 (5 bases). CDR3 length equals 13 residues. With 3 bases removed from V and 0 bases from J, the gap between germline ends came to 6 bases. The V gene's germline CDR1 is MDHEN and CDR2 SYDVKM.

The V call is TRBV5-4, the J call TRBJ1-4; TRBD1 is a possible D gene (6 bases). CDR1 and CDR2 from the germline V gene are SGHNT and YYREEE (reference sequence). The ends were cut back, 1 base at V and 7 bases at J, with 23 bases in the middle. The CDR3 sequence is 18 residues long. The CDR3 here is CASSLSGGAPFAIEKLFF. The CDR3 region has the DNA TGTGCCAGCAGCTTGTCTGGGGGCGCCCCCTTTGCTATTGAAAAACTGTTTTTT.

The gene calls are TRBV5-4 and TRBJ2-1; TRBD2 matches at 8 bases. Germline V gene sequence: CDR1 SGHNT, CDR2 YYREEE (reference sequence). This CDR3 region has 16 residues. Germline trimming cut 0 bases from V and 4 bases from J; bases unmatched to any gene: 6. DNA for the CDR3: TGTGCCAGCAGCTTGGTAGGTAGCGGGATTTACAATGAGCAGTTCTTC. It encodes CASSLVGSGIYNEQFF.

The chain uses TRBV30 and TRBJ2-2, with D hard to call. The CDR3 totals 14 residues. The V gene's germline CDR1 is GTSNPN and CDR2 SVGIG (reference sequence). V lost 0 bases, J lost 3 bases, and 8 bases lay in between. The CDR3 protein is CAWSVGTHTGELFF. The CDR3 region has the DNA TGTGCCTGGAGTGTCGGCACGCACACCGGGGAGCTGTTTTTT.

This sequence joins TRBV5-1 and TRBJ1-1; TRBD1 agrees at 9 bases. V shed 2 bases, J shed 10 bases, and the junction held 12 bases outside the gene matches. The germline V gene has CDR1 SGHRS and CDR2 YFSETQ. The CDR3 is made up of 15 amino acids. The CDR3 coding sequence is TGCGCCAGCAGCTTAAACCCGGGACAGGGAGGGTCAGCTTTCTTT. Translation gives CASSLNPGQGGSAFF.

The chain has TRBV5-4 and TRBJ1-5, with D possibly TRBD1 on 6 matching bases. Trimming took off 3 bases at V and 0 bases at J, with 10 bases between the two ends. The CDR3 covers 15 residues. CDR1 is SGHNT, CDR2 YYREEE, per germline (reference sequence). CDR3 region: CASSSQGGSNQPQHF. CDR3 in DNA: TGTGCCAGCAGCTCACAGGGTGGTAGCAATCAGCCCCAGCATTTT. Complete variable domain (other parts from reference TRBV5-4 and TRBJ1-5): ETGVTQSPTHLIKTRGQQVTLRCSSQSGHNTVSWYQQALGQGPQFIFQYYREEENGRGNFPPRFSGLQFPNYSSELNVNALELDDSALYLCASSSQGGSNQPQHFGDGTRLSIL.

V is TRBV21-1 and J is TRBJ2-1; the table's D call TRBD2 went unverified against the DNA. TRBV21-1 is termed a pseudogene. The CDR3 sequence is 17 residues long. The CDR3 spells CASSPKKEGGGTHEQFF. The CDR3 DNA reads TGTGCCAGCAGCCCTAAAAAGGAAGGAGGAGGGACCCATGAGCAGTTCTTC.

This clone has only one observation. J is TRBJ2-1 and V is TRBV7-6; D ambiguous. Germline CDR1 SGHVS, CDR2 FNYEAQ. The CDR3 spans 13 residues. The ends were cut back, 3 bases at V and 5 bases at J, with 8 bases in the middle. This chain's CDR3 is CASSFAPHNEQFF. The CDR3 coding sequence is TGTGCCAGCAGCTTCGCCCCTCACAATGAGCAGTTCTTC.

This clone has a single count. This rearrangement joins TRBV5-1 to TRBJ2-3; 10 nucleotides agree with TRBD2. Germline V CDR1 and CDR2: SGHRS, YFSETQ. The J segment lost 7 bases and the V segment lost 7 bases, leaving 6 bases of the junction unmatched. This CDR3 comprises 13 residues. The CDR3 DNA reads TGCGCCAGCGGTTCTAGCGGGAGTTATACGCAGTATTTT. It yields the protein CASGSSGSYTQYF.

The V and J genes are TRBV28 and TRBJ2-3; maybe TRBD2 (6 bases). Per germline, CDR1 MDHEN and CDR2 SYDVKM. V gave up 6 bases and J gave up 4 bases, with 17 bases separating them. This CDR3 region has 15 residues. The DNA of the CDR3 is TGTGCCAGCAGACCGCTAAGAGGGAGGCCAGATACGCAGTATTTT. Translation: CASRPLRGRPDTQYF.